A selection of T cell receptor beta chains follows, all from one sample in a study of a mutant IDH1 vaccine in newly diagnosed glioma. The antigens of these receptors remain unknown. Clones were sequenced by immunoSEQ multiplex PCR, and TCRdb holds only the in-frame ones, with some missing. The data show approximately 60,000 clones, with around four fifths seen just once and about 4% held by the top ten. Source: PBMCs, taken from a glioma patient whose treatment included an IDH1 peptide vaccine. These receptors all come from a man aged 25-45 years with glioma. CDR3s include the opening cysteine and the closing phenylalanine or tryptophan. The D gene is left open where the match is weak. Clone size appears in some rows only: once, few, many, or a class for an expanded clone.

v_gene	d_gene	abundance	j_gene	CDR3aa	CDR3nt
TRBV19	NA	NA	TRBJ1-3	CASSIPRDHSGNTIYF	TGTGCCAGTAGTATACCGAGGGACCACTCTGGAAACACCATATATTTT
TRBV4-1	NA	NA	TRBJ2-1	CASSQETGTTYNEQFF	TGCGCCAGCAGCCAAGAAACCGGGACAACCTACAATGAGCAGTTCTTC
TRBV6-5	TRBD1	few	TRBJ1-4	CASSYSGDSPKLFF	TGTGCCAGCAGTTACTCAGGGGACAGTCCCAAACTGTTTTTT
TRBV2	NA	NA	TRBJ1-1	CASTERKTGHMNTEAFF	TGTGCCAGCACCGAACGAAAGACGGGCCACATGAACACTGAAGCTTTCTTT
TRBV7-9	TRBD1	once	TRBJ1-1	CASSLGTGRAFF	TGTGCCAGCAGCTTGGGGACAGGGAGAGCTTTCTTT
TRBV5-1	NA	NA	TRBJ2-2	CASSLWTVSTGELFF	TGCGCCAGCAGCCTTTGGACAGTTTCCACCGGGGAGCTGTTTTTT
TRBV6-1	NA	NA	TRBJ1-1	CASRTRGSDTEAFF	TGTGCCAGCAGGACAAGGGGGTCGGACACTGAAGCTTTCTTT
TRBV5-1	NA	NA	TRBJ1-2	CASSLAGRSGGYTF	TGCGCCAGCAGCTTGGCAGGGAGGAGCGGTGGCTACACCTTC
TRBV30	NA	NA	TRBJ1-1	CAWNGFGGTEAFF	TGTGCCTGGAACGGGTTCGGGGGGACTGAAGCTTTCTTT
TRBV9	NA	once	TRBJ1-3	CASSVGSGNTIYF	TGTGCCAGCAGCGTAGGGTCTGGAAACACCATATATTTT
TRBV2	NA	NA	TRBJ1-1	CASSQLSGTEAFF	TGTGCCAGCAGTCAACTCTCCGGCACTGAAGCTTTCTTT
TRBV9	TRBD1	NA	TRBJ2-5	CASSVGQGRETQYF	TGTGCCAGCAGCGTGGGACAGGGGAGGGAGACCCAGTACTTC
TRBV10-2	NA	NA	TRBJ2-4	CASSESGRVGNIQYF	TGCGCCAGCAGTGAGTCTGGCAGGGTGGGAAACATTCAGTACTTC
TRBV7-9	NA	few	TRBJ1-1	CASSPSLFTEAFF	TGTGCCAGCAGCCCTTCTCTTTTTACTGAAGCTTTCTTT
TRBV2	TRBD1	NA	TRBJ1-2	CASSAQGNYGYTF	TGTGCCAGCAGTGCACAGGGGAACTATGGCTACACCTTC
TRBV10-3	NA	NA	TRBJ1-3	CAIRDGADRNTIYF	TGTGCCATCAGGGACGGGGCTGATAGAAACACCATATATTTT
TRBV5-6	TRBD1	once	TRBJ1-4	CASSLGRGRSNEKLFF	TGTGCCAGCAGCTTGGGCAGGGGGCGGTCTAATGAAAAACTGTTTTTT
TRBV30	NA	NA	TRBJ2-5	CAWSPGTAETQYF	TGTGCCTGGAGTCCTGGGACTGCGGAGACCCAGTACTTC
TRBV27	NA	NA	TRBJ1-6	CASGQSDNSPLHF	TGTGCCAGCGGACAGAGCGATAATTCACCCCTCCACTTT
TRBV18	NA	NA	TRBJ1-1	CASSLARNTEAFF	TGTGCCAGCTCACTTGCGCGGAACACTGAAGCTTTCTTT
TRBV5-4	NA	NA	TRBJ1-2	CASSLGGRGPSGYGYTF	TGTGCCAGCAGCTTGGGAGGGCGCGGACCTTCGGGCTATGGCTACACCTTC
TRBV2	NA	NA	TRBJ2-3	CASSEADTDTQYF	TGTGCCAGCAGTGAAGCAGACACAGATACGCAGTATTTT
TRBV11-3	NA	once	TRBJ2-5	CASSLGLAREETQYF	TGTGCCAGCAGCTTAGGGTTAGCGAGAGAGGAGACCCAGTACTTC
TRBV27	NA	NA	TRBJ1-1	CASSLERRARGTEAFF	TGTGCCAGCAGTTTAGAGAGACGAGCCCGGGGCACTGAAGCTTTCTTT
TRBV28	TRBD1	NA	TRBJ1-5	CASTRDRSNQPQHF	TGTGCCAGCACCCGGGACAGGTCCAATCAGCCCCAGCATTTT
TRBV11-2	TRBD2	NA	TRBJ2-1	CASSLGGSINNEQFF	TGTGCCAGCAGTTTGGGGGGGTCAATCAACAATGAGCAGTTCTTC
TRBV4-1	NA	NA	TRBJ2-1	CASSQPRRGTSYNEQFF	TGCGCCAGCAGCCAACCTAGGAGGGGGACTTCCTACAATGAGCAGTTCTTC
TRBV6-4	NA	few	TRBJ2-3	CARKPGAQTSTDTQYF	TGTGCCAGGAAACCTGGGGCTCAAACTAGCACAGATACGCAGTATTTT
TRBV5-1	TRBD1	NA	TRBJ1-5	CASSWLGQGPYSNQPQHF	TGCGCCAGCAGCTGGCTAGGACAGGGCCCCTATAGCAATCAGCCCCAGCATTTT
TRBV5-1	NA	NA	TRBJ2-7	CASSLATGYEQYF	TGCGCCAGCAGCTTGGCAACAGGGTACGAGCAGTACTTC
TRBV27	NA	NA	TRBJ1-6	CASSLRTVNSPLHF	TGTGCCAGCAGTTTAAGGACAGTCAATTCACCCCTCCACTTT
TRBV4-1	NA	NA	TRBJ2-1	CASSSGPLYNEQFF	TGCGCCAGCAGCTCGGGACCTCTCTACAATGAGCAGTTCTTC
TRBV19	NA	NA	TRBJ1-5	CASTPRDTGQPQHF	TGTGCCAGTACCCCCAGGGACACCGGCCAGCCCCAGCATTTT
TRBV30	NA	NA	TRBJ2-1	CACSVGGRYNEQFF	TGTGCCTGCTCGGTGGGGGGCCGGTACAATGAGCAGTTCTTC
TRBV7-8	NA	few	TRBJ1-5	CASSLGRGQPQHF	TGTGCCAGCAGCTTAGGGAGAGGACAGCCCCAGCATTTT
TRBV27	NA	NA	TRBJ1-2	CASSLSPFTANYGYTF	TGTGCCAGCAGTTTATCACCCTTCACGGCTAACTATGGCTACACCTTC
TRBV27	NA	NA	TRBJ1-5	CASSLRVSQPQHF	TGTGCCAGCAGTTTAAGAGTAAGTCAGCCCCAGCATTTT
TRBV18	NA	NA	TRBJ1-5	CASSPPGEVNQPQHF	TGTGCCAGCTCACCCCCCGGGGAGGTTAATCAGCCCCAGCATTTT
TRBV6-5	NA	NA	TRBJ2-7	CASSIDQSSYEQYF	TGTGCCAGCAGCATAGACCAGAGCTCCTACGAGCAGTACTTC
TRBV2	TRBD1	once	TRBJ2-5	CASRTLGQGVTQYF	TGTGCCAGCAGGACCTTGGGACAGGGAGTGACCCAGTACTTC
TRBV7-9	NA	NA	TRBJ1-5	CASSFGTSNQPQHF	TGTGCCAGCAGCTTCGGTACTAGCAATCAGCCCCAGCATTTT
TRBV5-6	NA	NA	TRBJ1-3	CASSPWAGNTIYF	TGTGCCAGCAGCCCCTGGGCTGGAAACACCATATATTTT
TRBV30	NA	NA	TRBJ1-1	CAWSALTGLNTEAFF	TGTGCCTGGAGCGCCCTGACAGGCTTGAACACTGAAGCTTTCTTT
TRBV30	NA	NA	TRBJ1-2	CAWSGGLYGYTF	TGTGCCTGGAGTGGCGGGTTATATGGCTACACCTTC
TRBV25-1	NA	once	TRBJ2-5	CASSDVLQETQYF	TGTGCCAGCAGTGATGTACTCCAAGAGACCCAGTACTTC
TRBV5-1	NA	NA	TRBJ2-3	CASSLSATQYF	TGCGCCAGCAGCTTGTCGGCTACGCAGTATTTT
TRBV27	NA	NA	TRBJ1-2	CASSLYGHGYTF	TGTGCCAGCAGTTTATACGGCCATGGCTACACCTTC
TRBV20-1	NA	NA	TRBJ2-1	CSGSEGNEQFF	TGCAGTGGGTCGGAAGGGAATGAGCAGTTCTTC
TRBV19	NA	NA	TRBJ2-5	CASSIQGGETQYF	TGTGCCAGTAGTATTCAGGGGGGAGAGACCCAGTACTTC
TRBV5-4	TRBD1	NA	TRBJ2-7	CASSLLGGRKDEQYF	TGTGCCAGCAGCTTGTTAGGGGGCAGGAAGGACGAGCAGTACTTC